This T cell receptor (beta chain) appears in the sequencing data of a study of T cells after yellow fever vaccination. The authors made TCR cDNA by 5'RACE template switching, adding a universal primer site and UMIs. TCRdb redid the calling of the 5' RACE reads with MiXCR, one entry per CDR3 protein. The sample includes under 600,000 distinct CDR3 sequences, 21% seen only once; the top ten take around 17%. Per the germline V gene, CDR1 is LGHNA and CDR2 is YNFKEQ. The CDR3 extends over 17 amino acids. V was trimmed by 1 base and J by 1 base, leaving 16 bases between them. This clonotype has just a few counts. What it binds is not known. The study's findings and limits: Reappearing after the booster were most of the clones from primary vaccination (approximately 96% CD4, 70% to 90% CD8). Though it reached lower strength, the secondary response hit its peak faster, day 5 versus 15.

This receptor was taken from a man between 18 and 35 years old who received the YFV17D yellow fever vaccine. The specimen comprised PBMCs, sampled approximately 22 days after the first yellow fever vaccination. This chain connects TRBV4-2 to TRBJ1-1, with D possibly TRBD1 on 5 matching bases. The CDR3 DNA reads TGTGCCAGCAGCCAAGGCCGGGGCCAATCCTGGAACACTGAAGCTTTCTTT. Amino acids: CASSQGRGQSWNTEAFF.